A selection of T cell receptor beta chains follows, all from one sample in a study of T cell responses to AZD1222 COVID-19 vaccine. Measured with immunoSEQ multiplex PCR; TCRdb has only the in-frame clones, and not every one. The sample has tens of thousands of clones, 70% to 90% seen once. The sample here was peripheral blood, taken 28 days after the second AZD1222 dose. All receptors come from an adult who received the AZD1222 COVID-19 vaccine. CDR3s include the opening cysteine and the closing phenylalanine or tryptophan. Each record gives: clone size, J gene, V gene, D gene, CDR3 protein, CDR3 DNA. The D gene is left open where the match is weak. Only some rows state a clone size, as once, few, many or a class for expanded clones.

abundance: .
j_gene: TRBJ2-7
v_gene: TRBV21-1
d_gene: .
CDR3aa: CASSPAAGEQYF
CDR3nt: TGTGCCAGCAGCCCCGCCGCGGGGGAGCAGTACTTC

abundance: .
j_gene: TRBJ2-3
v_gene: TRBV5-1
d_gene: .
CDR3aa: CASSLEDRNTDTQYF
CDR3nt: TGCGCCAGCAGCTTGGAAGACAGAAACACAGATACGCAGTATTTT

abundance: .
j_gene: TRBJ1-4
v_gene: TRBV18
d_gene: TRBD1
CDR3aa: CASSQDRVGGKLFF
CDR3nt: TGTGCCAGCTCACAGGACAGGGTAGGAGGAAAACTGTTTTTT

abundance: .
j_gene: TRBJ2-3
v_gene: TRBV5-4
d_gene: TRBD2
CDR3aa: CASRKTGLAQADTQYF
CDR3nt: TGTGCCAGCAGGAAAACGGGACTAGCACAGGCAGATACGCAGTATTTT

abundance: .
j_gene: TRBJ2-7
v_gene: TRBV6-2/TRBV6-3
d_gene: TRBD2
CDR3aa: CASSRGLAGAGEQYF
CDR3nt: TGTGCCAGCAGCCGTGGACTAGCGGGAGCGGGGGAGCAGTACTTC

abundance: .
j_gene: TRBJ2-1
v_gene: TRBV30
d_gene: TRBD2
CDR3aa: CAWRGGSEQFF
CDR3nt: TGTGCCTGGAGGGGGGGGTCCGAGCAGTTCTTC

abundance: once
j_gene: TRBJ2-5
v_gene: TRBV11-3
d_gene: TRBD2
CDR3aa: CASSPGLAGTQETQYF
CDR3nt: TGTGCCAGCAGCCCAGGACTAGCGGGAACCCAAGAGACCCAGTACTTC

abundance: .
j_gene: TRBJ1-1
v_gene: TRBV6-5
d_gene: TRBD1
CDR3aa: CASRNLQGPEAFF
CDR3nt: TGTGCCAGCAGGAACTTACAGGGGCCTGAAGCTTTCTTT

abundance: .
j_gene: TRBJ1-6
v_gene: TRBV4-1
d_gene: .
CDR3aa: CASNQGRPVRTNSPLHF
CDR3nt: TGCGCCAGCAACCAAGGTCGTCCAGTTCGTACTAATTCACCCCTCCACTTT

abundance: .
j_gene: TRBJ1-5
v_gene: TRBV23-1
d_gene: .
CDR3aa: CASSQFPNRVGQPQHF
CDR3nt: TGCGCCAGCAGTCAATTTCCCAACAGGGTAGGTCAGCCCCAGCATTTT